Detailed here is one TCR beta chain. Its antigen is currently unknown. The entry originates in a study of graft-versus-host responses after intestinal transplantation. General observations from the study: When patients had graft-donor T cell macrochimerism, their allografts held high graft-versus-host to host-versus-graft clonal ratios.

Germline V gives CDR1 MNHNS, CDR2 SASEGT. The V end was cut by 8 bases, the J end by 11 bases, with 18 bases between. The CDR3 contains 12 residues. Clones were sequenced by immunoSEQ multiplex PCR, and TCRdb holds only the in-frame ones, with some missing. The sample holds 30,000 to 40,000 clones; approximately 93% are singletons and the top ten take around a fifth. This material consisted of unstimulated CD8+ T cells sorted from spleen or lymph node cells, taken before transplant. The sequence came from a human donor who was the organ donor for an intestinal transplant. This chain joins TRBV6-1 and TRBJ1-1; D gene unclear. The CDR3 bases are TGTGCCAGCCGGGTTGGTGACGGTGGGGCTTTCTTT. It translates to CASRVGDGGAFF.